This T cell receptor (beta chain) was recorded in a study of cytomegalovirus exposure and HLA in healthy donors. About the research overall: Roughly 180 million T cells yielded 100 million or so unique TCR beta sequences in earlier analysis. Study results and limitations: Later on, analysis showed that most CMV-associated TCR beta chains appeared to be HLA-restricted.

Use of 60 Vbeta and 13 Jbeta primers characterized the PCR. The table came from immunoSEQ multiplex PCR; TCRdb's copy has only in-frame clones and leaves some out. This repertoire shows 150,000 to 200,000 clones, over 70% found once; its top ten account for approximately 14%. With regard to this clone: As yet, its antigen is unknown.

The V gene's germline CDR1 is SGHTA and CDR2 FQGNSA. With V trimmed by 3 bases and J by 9 bases, 10 bases remained unmatched. The CDR3 has 15 residues. This receptor was obtained from a woman aged 40 to 49 in good health and CMV-seronegative. Sequencing was performed on PBMCs. The genes are TRBV7-2 and TRBJ1-5, with TRBD1 matching 8 bases. CDR3 amino acids: CASSFGSGGRGPQHF. The CDR3 DNA sequence: TGTGCCAGCAGCTTCGGATCAGGGGGCCGAGGGCCCCAGCATTTT.